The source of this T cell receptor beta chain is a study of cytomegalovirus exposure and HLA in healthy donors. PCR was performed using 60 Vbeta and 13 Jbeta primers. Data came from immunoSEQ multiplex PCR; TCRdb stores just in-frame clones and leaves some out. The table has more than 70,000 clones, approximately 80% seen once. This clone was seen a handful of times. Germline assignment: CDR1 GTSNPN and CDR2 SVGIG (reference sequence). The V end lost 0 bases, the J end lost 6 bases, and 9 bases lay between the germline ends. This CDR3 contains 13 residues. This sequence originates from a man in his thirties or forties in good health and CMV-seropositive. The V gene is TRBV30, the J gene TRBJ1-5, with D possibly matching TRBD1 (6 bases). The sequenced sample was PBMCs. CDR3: CAWSVQGTQPQHF. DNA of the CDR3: TGTGCCTGGAGTGTCCAGGGGACTCAGCCCCAGCATTTT. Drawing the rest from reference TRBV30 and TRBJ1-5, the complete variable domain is SQTIHQWPATLVQPVGSPLSLECTVEGTSNPNLYWYRQAAGRGLQLLFYSVGIGQISSEVPQNLSASRPQDRQFILSSKKLLLSDSGFYLCAWSVQGTQPQHFGDGTRLSIL.